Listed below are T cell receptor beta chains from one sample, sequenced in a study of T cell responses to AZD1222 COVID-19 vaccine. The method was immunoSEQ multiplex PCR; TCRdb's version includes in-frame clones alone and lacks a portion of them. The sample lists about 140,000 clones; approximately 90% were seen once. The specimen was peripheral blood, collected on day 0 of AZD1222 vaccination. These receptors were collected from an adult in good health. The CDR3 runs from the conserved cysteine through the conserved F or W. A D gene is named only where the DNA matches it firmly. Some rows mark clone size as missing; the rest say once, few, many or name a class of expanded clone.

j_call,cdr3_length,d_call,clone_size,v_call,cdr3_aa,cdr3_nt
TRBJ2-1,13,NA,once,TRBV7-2,CASTPSPGNEQFF,TGTGCCAGCACCCCGAGTCCTGGGAATGAGCAGTTCTTC
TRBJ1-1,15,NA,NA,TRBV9,CASNDRGTGHTEAFF,TGTGCCAGCAACGACCGGGGCACAGGACACACTGAAGCTTTCTTT
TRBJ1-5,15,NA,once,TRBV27,CASSPGAGFNQPQHF,TGTGCCAGCAGCCCAGGGGCAGGCTTCAATCAGCCCCAGCATTTT
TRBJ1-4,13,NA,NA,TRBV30,CAWSKSGEEKLFF,TGTGCCTGGAGTAAGTCAGGGGAAGAAAAACTGTTTTTT
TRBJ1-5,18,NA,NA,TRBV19,CASSIGPGALYSNQPQHF,TGTGCCAGTAGTATAGGTCCAGGGGCGTTATATAGCAATCAGCCCCAGCATTTT
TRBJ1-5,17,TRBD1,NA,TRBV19,CASSILGGQEFNQPQHF,TGTGCCAGTAGTATATTGGGGGGACAGGAGTTCAATCAGCCCCAGCATTTT
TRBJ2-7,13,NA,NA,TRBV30,CAWNSDSPYEQYF,TGTGCCTGGAACTCGGACAGTCCCTACGAGCAGTACTTC
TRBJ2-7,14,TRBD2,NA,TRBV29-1,CSVEIGRGSYEQYF,TGCAGCGTTGAAATCGGGAGGGGGTCCTACGAGCAGTACTTC
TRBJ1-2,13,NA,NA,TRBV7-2,CASSLASDSGYTF,TGTGCCAGCAGCTTAGCCTCGGATTCAGGCTACACCTTC
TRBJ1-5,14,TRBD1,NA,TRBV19,CASSVDRANQPQHF,TGTGCCAGTAGTGTGGACAGGGCGAATCAGCCCCAGCATTTT
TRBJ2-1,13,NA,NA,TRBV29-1,CSVRGLFYNEQFF,TGCAGCGTGCGGGGATTATTCTACAATGAGCAGTTCTTC
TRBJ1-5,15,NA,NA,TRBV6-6,CASTQGGEGNQPQHF,TGTGCCAGCACCCAAGGCGGGGAGGGCAATCAGCCCCAGCATTTT
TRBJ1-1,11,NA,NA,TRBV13,CALREGTEAFF,TGTGCCCTCCGCGAGGGGACTGAAGCTTTCTTT
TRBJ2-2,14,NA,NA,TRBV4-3,CASSQSRVAGELFF,TGCGCCAGCAGCCAGAGCAGGGTGGCCGGGGAGCTGTTTTTT
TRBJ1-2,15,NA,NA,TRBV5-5,CASSPGLADPYGYTF,TGTGCCAGCAGCCCGGGGTTGGCTGACCCCTATGGCTACACCTTC
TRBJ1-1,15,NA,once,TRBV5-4,CASSLAERGGTEAFF,TGTGCCAGCAGCTTGGCCGAGAGGGGGGGGACTGAAGCTTTCTTT
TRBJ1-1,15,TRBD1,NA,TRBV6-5,CASTKGGQGTVVAFF,TGTGCCAGCACTAAGGGGGGACAGGGAACGGTAGTAGCTTTCTTT
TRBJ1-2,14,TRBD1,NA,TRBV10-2,CASSGGQGAGGYTF,TGCGCCAGCAGTGGGGGACAGGGGGCAGGAGGCTACACCTTC
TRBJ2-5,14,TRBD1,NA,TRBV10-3,CAISSSGGQETQYF,TGTGCCATCAGCAGCTCAGGGGGCCAAGAGACCCAGTACTTC
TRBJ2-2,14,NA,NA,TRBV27,CASSYHPGAGELFF,TGTGCCAGCAGTTATCACCCGGGGGCCGGGGAGCTGTTTTTT
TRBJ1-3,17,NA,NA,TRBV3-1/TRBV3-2,CASSQEWARSSGNTIYF,TGTGCCAGCAGCCAAGAATGGGCACGAAGCTCTGGAAACACCATATATTTT
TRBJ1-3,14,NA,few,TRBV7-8,CASSLRVAGNTIYF,TGTGCCAGCAGCTTGAGGGTTGCTGGAAACACCATATATTTT
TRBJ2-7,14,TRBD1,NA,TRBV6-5,CASISGTGPNEQYF,TGTGCCAGCATCTCCGGGACAGGGCCCAACGAGCAGTACTTC
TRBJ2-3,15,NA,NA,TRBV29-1,CSVEDRGSSTDTQYF,TGCAGCGTTGAAGATAGGGGCAGTAGCACAGATACGCAGTATTTT